The clone carrying this T cell receptor (beta chain) was recorded many times. This sample was taken from a study of regulatory T cells in long-lasting Graves disease. Assembly of TCR beta libraries relied on iRepertoire HTBI primers together with Arm-PCR of CDR3 regions. One entry per CDR3 protein results from TCRdb running MiXCR on the multiplex PCR reads. In the table there are a few hundred thousand distinct CDR3 sequences, roughly 20% of which are singletons. Documented time point: newly diagnosed GD, antithyroid drugs for less than 3 months. Generation of the TCR library employed RNA extracted from PBMCs. V gave up 6 bases and J gave up 0 bases, with 14 bases separating them. Germline loops: CDR1 MGHRA, CDR2 YSYEKL. The CDR3 sequence is 15 residues long. This sample also appeared in a second study, on T cells in Graves' hyperthyroidism and ophthalmopathy. That report adds: Model output signaled ophthalmopathy a median about seven months ahead of onset.

The source material was peripheral blood mononuclear cells (PBMCs), sampled at new diagnosis, from a patient treated with antithyroid drugs. The chain combines TRBV4-1 with TRBJ2-5; no firm D call. The clonotype originates from a woman in her twenties or thirties with Graves disease. CDR3 sequence reads: CASSITETYQETQYF. DNA of the CDR3: TGCGCCAGCAGTATTACAGAGACGTACCAAGAGACCCAGTACTTC.